Ten or more counts support the clone carrying this T cell receptor beta chain. Antigen: not known. The length of the CDR3 is 15 residues. CDR1 MNHEY and CDR2 SVGAGI come from the germline V gene. Trimming left V 7 bases short and J 6 bases short, with 21 bases between. These data originate in a study of early T cells in non-severe SARS-CoV-2 infection. The library protocol tagged individual cDNA molecules with unique molecular identifiers. MiXCR was run by TCRdb on the 5' RACE reads, yielding one entry per CDR3 protein. The sample includes roughly 48,000 distinct CDR3 sequences, 5.6% of them seen just once. Whole-study results and caveats: Anti-spike CD8 responses were favored by VDJdb matching, which missed private and CD4 specificities.

Sequenced input: whole blood. The receptor was isolated from an adult who was a healthcare worker with PCR-confirmed SARS-CoV-2 infection or an uninfected control (not recorded which). V gene TRBV6-5 combines with J gene TRBJ1-2, with D unresolved. The CDR3 is CASKPSSAPFHGYTF. The CDR3 DNA reads as TGTGCCAGCAAGCCCAGCTCCGCTCCATTCCATGGCTACACCTTC.